This is a list of T cell receptor beta chains from one sample in a study of long-term antiretroviral therapy in people with HIV. Produced via immunoSEQ multiplex PCR; TCRdb's table is partial and in-frame only. The table lists 15,000 or so clones, around 79% of them singletons, with less than 10% in the top ten. The specimen was unsorted PBMCs, collected at the start of antiretroviral therapy. The receptors stem from a man aged 30 to 39 with HIV. Both conserved end residues are part of each CDR3.

J,length,V,CDR3
TRBJ1-2,14,TRBV5-1,CASSAGGYNYGYTF
TRBJ1-5,16,TRBV4-3,CASSQERSVYNQPQHF
TRBJ2-3,12,TRBV19,CASSKVTDTQYF
TRBJ2-7,13,TRBV7-6,CASSLARYYEQYF
TRBJ1-1,12,TRBV7-2,CASSLWNTEAFF
TRBJ2-3,16,TRBV10-3,CAISESIGGTTDTQYF
TRBJ2-1,11,TRBV28,CASSQGNEQFF
TRBJ2-1,15,TRBV6-5,CASSPGLRVPNEQFF
TRBJ2-1,15,TRBV19,CASSIRSQQGHEQFF
TRBJ2-2,13,TRBV2,CASSKGSVGELFF
TRBJ2-5,15,TRBV11-1,CASSLVGGAGETQYF
TRBJ2-3,14,TRBV29-1,CSVERQISTDTQYF
TRBJ1-3,15,TRBV7-9,CASRLFVGSGNTIYF
TRBJ1-3,15,TRBV21-1,CASSNWRGTGNTIYF
TRBJ2-2,13,TRBV29-1,CSVVAGNTGELFF
TRBJ1-2,12,TRBV18,CASSQDNYGYTF
TRBJ1-2,14,TRBV15,CATSPRTGGGGYTF
TRBJ2-3,20,TRBV27,CASSLSRGLAGGPSSDTQYF
TRBJ2-7,14,TRBV27,CASSTQWDSYEQYF
TRBJ1-3,16,TRBV5-1,CASSLARSEAGNTIYF
TRBJ2-3,19,TRBV10-3,CAISASESFYGGSTDTQYF
TRBJ2-1,13,TRBV6-4,CASSAEVGIEQFF
TRBJ2-5,13,TRBV6-1,CASSELERKTQYF
TRBJ1-1,14,TRBV6-5,CASSVTGRNTEAFF
TRBJ2-7,15,TRBV6-5,CASSSGLAGIYEQYF
TRBJ1-1,14,TRBV18,CASSPRTGGTEAFF
TRBJ2-3,15,TRBV2,CASSSGSGGADTQYF
TRBJ2-2,13,TRBV7-3,CASSLTEAGELFF
TRBJ2-5,16,TRBV6-7,CASSKGTVNGEETQYF
TRBJ2-3,12,TRBV7-9,CASSLFVDTQYF
TRBJ2-7,16,TRBV5-4,CASSLGEDTSAYEQYF
TRBJ2-3,14,TRBV19,CASSVPTSTDTQYF
TRBJ2-7,13,TRBV21-1,CASSEDRGDEQYF
TRBJ1-2,14,TRBV7-9,CASSLDSRDYGYTF
TRBJ1-2,16,TRBV7-9,CASSLHDSLMPYGYTF
TRBJ2-1,15,TRBV7-2,CASSLEQGSYNEQFF
TRBJ2-3,15,TRBV5-1,CASSLAIRSTDTQYF
TRBJ2-3,16,TRBV18,CASSPNAPLRTDTQYF
TRBJ1-2,16,TRBV4-3,CASSQGPGQGLYGYTF
TRBJ2-1,15,TRBV11-3,CASSSPRRYYNEQFF